The 22 T cell receptor beta chains presented below share a single source sample, sequenced in a study of blood T cells in healthy people across ages. A J-beta primer mix and a sample-barcoded 5' primer were used in a second PCR of roughly 6 to 12 cycles. TCRdb re-derived calls from the 5' RACE reads in MiXCR, one entry per CDR3 protein. The data show about 940,000 distinct CDR3 sequences, 40% to 60% seen once. The sample comprised blood. All receptors derive from a man aged 25-45 years in good health.

V gene TRBV7-2 combines with J gene TRBJ2-1; the match to TRBD2 covers 9 bases. With 4 bases clipped from V and 6 bases from J, the junction kept 10 bases outside the gene matches. CDR1 SGHTA and CDR2 FQGNSA come from the germline V gene. The CDR3 totals 16 residues. CDR3 protein: CASSSVGLARGNEQFF. The CDR3 region has the DNA TGTGCCAGCAGCTCCGTGGGACTAGCTAGAGGCAATGAGCAGTTCTTC.

The table lists this clonotype with a few counts. The chain uses TRBV3-1 and TRBJ1-1, with a weak D call TRBD1 (5 bases). The CDR3 loop spans 15 amino acids. Trimming removed 1 base at V and 4 bases at J, with 13 bases between. Germline values: CDR1 LGHDT, CDR2 YNNKEL (reference sequence). CDR3 region: CASSQAGGWGTEAFF. The CDR3 DNA reads as TGTGCCAGCAGCCAAGCGGGGGGATGGGGCACTGAAGCTTTCTTT.

The chain joins TRBV9 to TRBJ2-7; D uncertain. Trimming took off 3 bases at V and 2 bases at J, with 12 bases between the two ends. Germline values: CDR1 SGDLS, CDR2 YYNGEE. CDR3 length: 14 residues. Here the CDR3 reads CASSAGLRPYEQYF. Written as DNA, the CDR3 is TGTGCCAGCAGCGCGGGCCTCCGTCCCTACGAGCAGTACTTC.

This clonotype came up many times. This chain links TRBV7-6 with TRBJ2-3, with D unresolved. V dropped 0 bases and J dropped 7 bases, with 8 bases sitting between them. The CDR3 contains 13 residues. CDR1 and CDR2 (germline): SGHVS, FNYEAQ. For the CDR3, the DNA is TGTGCCAGCAGCTTAGCTCTTGACAATACGCAGTATTTT. This translates into CASSLALDNTQYF.

The table lists this clonotype with a few counts. The genes are TRBV2 and TRBJ2-5; the match to TRBD2 covers 11 bases. J gave up 0 bases and V 3 bases, and 6 bases lay outside the gene matches. CDR3 length: 17 residues. Germline V gives CDR1 SNHLY, CDR2 FYNNEI. CDR3 amino acids: CASSEASGGSYQETQYF. As DNA, the CDR3 is TGTGCCAGCAGTGAGGCTAGCGGGGGGTCGTACCAAGAGACCCAGTACTTC.

The rearrangement uses TRBV24-1 and TRBJ2-1; D could derive from TRBD1 or TRBD2 (5 bases each). The germline V gene encodes CDR1 KGHDR and CDR2 SFDVKD. The CDR3 has 15 amino acids. The V end was cut by 4 bases, the J end by 8 bases, with 17 bases between. The CDR3 DNA is TGTGCCACCAGTGACCCGGGACGGGGTACAGATGAGCAGTTCTTC. Its protein is CATSDPGRGTDEQFF.

The CDR3: CASSVGGRVNYNEQFF. In DNA, the CDR3 is TGTGCCAGCAGCGTAGGCGGCAGGGTTAACTACAATGAGCAGTTCTTC. The chain links TRBV9 to TRBJ2-1, with D perhaps matching TRBD1 (5 bases). Germline assignment: CDR1 SGDLS and CDR2 YYNGEE. The CDR3 extends over 16 amino acids. V shed 0 bases and J shed 3 bases, with 13 bases lying between them.

As concerns this clonotype: A much larger clone differs from this one at a single base, so this may be a read error. The J gene is TRBJ2-1, the V gene TRBV20-1; 9 bases are shared with TRBD2. This CDR3 region has 14 residues. After removal of 3 bases from V and 13 bases from J, the junction contained 13 bases not matched to a gene. Germline lookup yields CDR1 DFQATT and CDR2 SNEGSKA (reference sequence). CDR3 in amino acids: CSASHLAGTETQFF. The CDR3 DNA sequence: TGCAGTGCTAGTCACCTAGCGGGGACAGAGACCCAGTTCTTC.

The chain employs TRBV7-8 and TRBJ1-4; no reliable D call. Between the trimmed V and J ends, which lost 1 base and 5 bases, there was a span of 11 bases. Germline V gene lookup returns CDR1 SGHVS and CDR2 FQNEAQ. The CDR3 is 15 residues long. The CDR3 nucleotides read TGTGCCAGCAGCTTAGGGCCGGGCATAAATGAAAAACTGTTTTTT. Residues: CASSLGPGINEKLFF.

This sequence joins TRBV25-1 and TRBJ2-5, with a weak D call TRBD1 (6 bases). This CDR3 spans 15 amino acids. CDR1 is MGHDK and CDR2 is SYGVNS in the germline V gene. V dropped 8 bases and J dropped 5 bases, with 21 bases sitting between them. The CDR3 spells CASGSGAVLSETQYF. In DNA form, the CDR3 reads TGTGCCAGCGGATCAGGGGCCGTCTTATCGGAGACCCAGTACTTC.

This clonotype was seen a few times. The chain joins TRBV29-1 to TRBJ2-1, with 10 bases matching TRBD1. The CDR3 is 15 residues long. Germline V gene lookup returns CDR1 SQVTM and CDR2 ANQGSEA. Losses at the gene ends were 5 bases for V and 1 base for J; bases not matched to a gene: 5. CDR3 protein: CSVLDRGESYNEQFF. The CDR3 nucleotides read TGCAGCGTTTTGGACAGGGGGGAATCCTACAATGAGCAGTTCTTC.

The chain has TRBV29-1 and TRBJ2-2; 8 bases align to TRBD1. V lost 6 bases and J lost 3; bases outside the gene matches: 12. The CDR3 is 16 amino acids. Per the germline V gene, CDR1 is SQVTM and CDR2 is ANQGSEA. In DNA form, the CDR3 reads TGCAGCGTCGAATCCAGAAGACAGGGGCACACCGGGGAGCTGTTTTTT. Amino acids: CSVESRRQGHTGELFF.

This chain links TRBV12-3 or TRBV12-4 with TRBJ2-1, with D tentatively TRBD2 (5 bases). The CDR3 runs 12 residues. Trimming shortened V by 6 bases and J by 12 bases, and 15 bases separated the two germline ends. The chain's CDR3 is CASRLDSRGQFF. In DNA form, the CDR3 reads TGTGCCAGCAGGTTGGACTCACGAGGGCAGTTCTTC.

This clonotype was detected many times. The chain's CDR3 is CASSQDGGSTGVYGYTF. As DNA, the CDR3 is TGCGCCAGCAGCCAAGATGGTGGAAGTACAGGGGTCTATGGCTACACCTTC. The V gene is TRBV4-3, the J gene TRBJ1-2, with TRBD1 matching over 7 bases. J lost 4 bases, V lost 0 bases, and 11 bases had no gene match. The CDR3 is 17 amino acids. Germline CDR1 LGHNA, CDR2 YSLEER.

The genes are TRBV5-1 and TRBJ2-3; 15 bases align to TRBD2. CDR1 is SGHRS, CDR2 YFSETQ, per germline. The CDR3 spans 21 residues. Trimming cost V 1 base and J 1 base; bases outside gene matches: 13. The CDR3 protein is CASSLTQTRTSGGARTDTQYF. CDR3 in DNA: TGCGCCAGCAGCTTGACGCAGACACGGACTAGCGGGGGGGCCCGCACAGATACGCAGTATTTT. The variable domain in full, completed from reference TRBV5-1 and TRBJ2-3, reads KAGVTQTPRYLIKTRGQQVTLSCSPISGHRSVSWYQQTPGQGLQFLFEYFSETQRNKGNFPGRFSGRQFSNSRSEMNVSTLELGDSALYLCASSLTQTRTSGGARTDTQYFGPGTRLTVL.

This clonotype has only a few counts. The chain links TRBV11-1 to TRBJ1-1; the D gene is possibly TRBD1 (5 bases). The CDR3 is 13 amino acids. Between the trimmed V and J ends, which lost 8 bases and 1 base, there was a span of 11 bases. The V gene's germline CDR1 is SGHAT and CDR2 FQDESV (reference sequence). CDR3 residues: CASGGTGNTEAFF. DNA of the CDR3: TGTGCCAGCGGGGGGACGGGGAACACTGAAGCTTTCTTT.

The chain recombines TRBV6-2 or TRBV6-3 with TRBJ2-4; D perhaps matches TRBD1 (7 bases). Germline V gives CDR1 MNHEY, CDR2 SVGEGT. The CDR3 spans 19 residues. Trimming took off 0 bases at V and 6 bases at J, with 24 bases between the two ends. Written as DNA, the CDR3 is TGTGCCAGCAGTTACTCCTTGGGGGGACCCGACAGGGAAGTAAACATTCAGTACTTC. Its translation: CASSYSLGGPDREVNIQYF.

This chain connects TRBV5-5 to TRBJ1-5, with no clear D. The CDR3 covers 19 residues. CDR1 is SGHKS and CDR2 is YYEKEE in the germline V gene (reference sequence). Trimming removed 4 bases at V and 0 bases at J, with 23 bases between. CDR3 residues: CASSSDPPGPSTSNQPQHF. The CDR3 region has the DNA TGTGCCAGCAGCAGCGACCCTCCTGGACCGTCGACTAGCAATCAGCCCCAGCATTTT.

J is TRBJ2-4 and V is TRBV2; no reliable D call. V dropped 4 bases and J dropped 0 bases, with 16 bases sitting between them. CDR3 length: 17 amino acids. Germline-derived CDR1 and CDR2 are SNHLY and FYNNEI. The CDR3 sequence: CASSGHGVALAKNIQYF. The CDR3 DNA reads TGTGCCAGCAGTGGCCACGGAGTAGCTCTAGCCAAAAACATTCAGTACTTC.

This clonotype was detected only a few times. CDR3 sequence: CASSQAPGGGYGYTF. For the CDR3, the DNA is TGCGCCAGCAGCCAAGCCCCGGGGGGGGGCTATGGCTACACCTTC. The chain has TRBV4-3 and TRBJ1-2, with D tentatively TRBD1 (5 bases). V gave up 1 base and J gave up 4 bases, with 13 bases separating them. Germline V CDR1 and CDR2: LGHNA, YSLEER. The CDR3 is made up of 15 amino acids.

The chain links TRBV6-5 to TRBJ2-3; weak D call: TRBD1 (6 bases). Germline V gene sequence: CDR1 MNHEY, CDR2 SVGAGI. V shed 7 bases and J shed 3 bases, with 14 bases lying between them. This CDR3 contains 14 residues. CDR3 loop: CASTGGAPTDTQYF. The CDR3, as DNA: TGTGCCAGCACTGGGGGCGCCCCAACAGATACGCAGTATTTT.

This clonotype was picked up a small number of times. With a much larger clone just one base away, this may be a read error. The V gene is TRBV20-1, the J gene TRBJ2-5, with 9 bases matching TRBD2. Looked up from germline, CDR1 is DFQATT and CDR2 is SNEGSKA (reference sequence). Germline trimming cut 4 bases from V and 11 bases from J; bases unmatched to any gene: 14. This CDR3 is built from 14 residues. CDR3 nucleotides: TGCAGTGCTACTCCGGGACTAGCCCCAAATGAGCAGTACTTC. It yields the protein CSATPGLAPNEQYF.